This T cell receptor beta chain stems from a study of OX40 agonist ivuxolimab in advanced cancers. Study in general: Given to patients was ivuxolimab, an agonistic anti-OX40 (CD134) antibody. Patients treated during dose escalation were battling hepatocellular carcinoma, melanoma, renal cell or head and neck cancer. A partial response was reached by three patients: one with hepatocellular carcinoma and two with cutaneous melanoma.

About this clone: Antigen unknown.

Trimming left V 6 bases short and J 6 bases short, with 19 bases between. This CDR3 comprises 15 residues. Looked up from germline, CDR1 is SGHAT and CDR2 is FQDESV (reference sequence). Clones were sequenced by immunoSEQ multiplex PCR, and TCRdb holds only the in-frame ones, with some missing. Of tens of thousands of clones in the sample, roughly 84% were seen once. General study points: Partial responders dosed at 0.1-3.0 mg/kg displayed clonal expansion ranking among the lowest.

This clonotype was obtained from an adult with an advanced solid tumor such as melanoma, head and neck, liver or kidney cancer. V gene TRBV11-1 combines with J gene TRBJ2-3, with TRBD2 as a possible D gene (6 bases). Sequenced here: CD4+ or CD8+ T cells sorted from blood, sampled in a trial of the OX40 agonist ivuxolimab. As DNA, the CDR3 is TGTGCCAGCAGGCATCTAGCGCTAGGCGGGGATACGCAGTATTTT. The encoded protein is CASRHLALGGDTQYF.